This T cell receptor beta chain was sequenced in a study of T cell responses to AZD1222 COVID-19 vaccine. As for this clone: Its target is unknown.

Here immunoSEQ multiplex PCR was the method, and the copy in TCRdb shows in-frame clones only, minus some. The sample holds around 120,000 clones, just under 95% seen once. Findings of the study overall: Most donors were white British and more were female, and clonal diversity was possibly underestimated.

The CDR3 totals 13 residues. Germline V gives CDR1 GTSNPN, CDR2 SVGIG (reference sequence). V was shortened by 4 bases and J by 0 bases, with 9 bases between the two germline ends. The clonotype originates from an adult in good health. Source: peripheral blood, taken on day 0 of AZD1222 vaccination. The rearrangement joins TRBV30 to TRBJ1-1; D is ambiguous. The CDR3, as DNA: TGTGCCTGGACGTACGGCTTGAACACTGAAGCTTTCTTT. As protein: CAWTYGLNTEAFF.